What follows are 31 T cell receptor beta chains derived from one specimen sequenced in a study of neurological immune-mediated disorders. TCRdb fed the 5' RACE reads into MiXCR, producing one record per CDR3 protein. In the table there are more than 75,000 distinct CDR3 sequences, 10% of which are singletons. Sample: PBMCs. These TCRs come from a man aged 35 to 55 in good health.

The sample holds a few counts of this clonotype. A clone one base away is much larger, so this may be a read error. This chain joins TRBV29-1 and TRBJ1-4; D is undetermined. CDR1 and CDR2 from the germline V gene are SQVTM and ANQGSEA. This CDR3 has 13 amino acids. Deletions cut 6 bases from V and 5 bases from J, with 13 bases between. The CDR3 coding sequence is TGCAGCGTGGGCGAACGGCTGAATGAAAAACTGTTTTTT. Translation gives CSVGERLNEKLFF.

There are a few counts of this clonotype. The CDR3 here is CSVLTEDSNQPQHF. Here the CDR3 DNA reads TGCAGCGTTCTAACGGAGGATAGCAATCAGCCCCAGCATTTT. This chain connects TRBV29-1 to TRBJ1-5; D is ambiguous. Per germline, CDR1 SQVTM and CDR2 ANQGSEA. The CDR3 has 14 residues. Trimming cost V 5 bases and J 0 bases, with 11 bases left between them.

This clonotype was observed many times. The chain carries TRBV5-1 and TRBJ2-1; 7 positions agree with TRBD2. The CDR3 totals 15 residues. V gave up 4 bases and J gave up 2 bases; unmatched junction bases: 6. In germline, CDR1 is SGHRS, CDR2 YFSETQ. The CDR3 coding sequence is TGCGCCAGCAGCCGTATGCGGGGGACCTACAATGAGCAGTTCTTC. Protein product: CASSRMRGTYNEQFF.

This clonotype was recorded many times. This chain connects TRBV10-1 to TRBJ2-1; the match to TRBD2 covers 12 bases. The CDR3 covers 15 residues. Unmatched junction bases numbered 6, after V lost 6 bases and J lost 6 bases. CDR1 is WNHNN and CDR2 is SYGVQD in the germline V gene (reference sequence). The DNA for the CDR3 is TGCGCCAGCAGCCTAGCGGGGGGGTTAAGCAATGAGCAGTTCTTC. Translating it yields CASSLAGGLSNEQFF.

The chain couples TRBV14 to TRBJ2-2; 7 bases fit TRBD1. The V gene end was trimmed by 0 bases and the J gene end by 4 bases; junction bases not matched to a gene: 5. The CDR3 sequence is 16 residues long. CDR1 and CDR2 (germline): SGHDN, FVKESK. CDR3 coding DNA: TGTGCCAGCAGCCAAGAGAGGGGGCGAGGCACCGGGGAGCTGTTTTTT. Its protein product is CASSQERGRGTGELFF.

This clonotype was seen repeatedly, ten times or more. The chain recombines TRBV5-1 with TRBJ1-1; D unresolved. Trimming stripped 0 bases from V and 1 base from J, with 7 bases between. This CDR3 has 14 residues. The germline V gene encodes CDR1 SGHRS and CDR2 YFSETQ. CDR3 residues: CASSLDNPNTEAFF. The CDR3 bases are TGCGCCAGCAGCTTGGATAACCCGAACACTGAAGCTTTCTTT.

The table lists this clonotype with a few counts. This chain connects TRBV5-1 to TRBJ2-3; D not resolved. V was shortened by 3 bases and J by 1 base, with 6 bases between the two germline ends. This CDR3 region has 13 residues. In germline, CDR1 is SGHRS, CDR2 YFSETQ. The CDR3 is CASSSLGTDTQYF. CDR3 DNA: TGCGCCAGCAGCTCCCTGGGCACAGATACGCAGTATTTT.

This clonotype was seen a few times. The V gene is TRBV6-1, the J gene TRBJ2-2, with TRBD2 as a possible D gene (6 bases). From germline, CDR1 is MNHNS and CDR2 SASEGT. V lost 1 base, J lost 4 bases, and 10 bases lay in between. CDR3 length: 15 amino acids. The CDR3 sequence: CASSEVGGLTGELFF. CDR3 DNA sequence: TGTGCCAGCAGTGAAGTTGGAGGGCTCACCGGGGAGCTGTTTTTT.

This clonotype was found many times. The CDR3 DNA reads as TGTGCCACCAGCAGCGACATTATTACAGCTAGCGGGATGTGGGATACGCAGTATTTT. Its protein is CATSSDIITASGMWDTQYF. The chain employs TRBV15 and TRBJ2-3; 9 bases line up with TRBD2. The CDR3 is made up of 19 amino acids. Germline V gene sequence: CDR1 LNHNV, CDR2 YYDKDF (reference sequence). Trimming removed 3 bases from V and 6 bases from J; junction bases left unmatched: 19.

This clonotype was recorded many times. This rearrangement joins TRBV6-5 to TRBJ1-2; a weak D match, TRBD1 (6 bases). The CDR3 extends over 11 amino acids. CDR1 is MNHEY and CDR2 is SVGAGI in the germline V gene. The V end was cut by 7 bases, the J end by 7 bases, with 10 bases between. The CDR3 reads CASTAGAGYTF. In DNA form, the CDR3 reads TGTGCCAGCACGGCAGGGGCTGGCTACACCTTC.

This clonotype was counted at least ten times. The chain recombines TRBV12-3 or TRBV12-4 with TRBJ2-3; TRBD1 is a possible D gene (6 bases). The CDR3 spans 13 residues. The ends were cut back, 6 bases at V and 1 base at J, with 8 bases in the middle. CDR3 loop: CASRRTGTDTQYF. CDR3 coding DNA: TGTGCCAGCAGACGGACAGGCACAGATACGCAGTATTTT.

CDR3 sequence reads: CSGTGQSRTYEQYF. The DNA for the CDR3 is TGCAGTGGCACGGGACAATCGCGTACCTACGAGCAGTACTTC. This rearrangement joins TRBV20-1 to TRBJ2-7, with a possible D match to TRBD1 (6 bases). CDR1 DFQATT and CDR2 SNEGSKA come from the germline V gene (reference sequence). V lost 7 bases, J lost 2 bases, and 18 bases lay in between. The length of the CDR3 is 14 residues.

The rearrangement links TRBV3-1 to TRBJ2-7; D is perhaps TRBD2 (6 bases). CDR3 length: 16 residues. The germline V gene has CDR1 LGHDT and CDR2 YNNKEL (reference sequence). V lost 4 bases and J 2 bases, leaving 18 bases between the germline ends. CDR3 sequence: CASSPIGAGRAYEQYF. CDR3 coding DNA: TGTGCCAGCAGCCCCATTGGCGCGGGGCGGGCCTACGAGCAGTACTTC.

In this sample, this clonotype turned up a few times. V gene TRBV15 combines with J gene TRBJ2-2; the D gene is possibly TRBD1 (5 bases). The CDR3 spans 16 residues. CDR1 and CDR2 (germline): LNHNV, YYDKDF (reference sequence). Trimming took off 0 bases at V and 1 base at J, with 9 bases between the two ends. CDR3 sequence reads: CATSRDPGLNTGELFF. The CDR3 DNA follows: TGTGCCACCAGCAGAGATCCAGGGTTGAACACCGGGGAGCTGTTTTTT. Filled out from reference TRBV15 and TRBJ2-2, the complete variable domain reads DAMVIQNPRYQVTQFGKPVTLSCSQTLNHNVMYWYQQKSSQAPKLLFHYYDKDFNNEADTPDNFQSRRPNTSFCFLDIRSPGLGDTAMYLCATSRDPGLNTGELFFGEGSRLTVL.

This clonotype was detected ten times or more. The chain joins TRBV5-1 to TRBJ2-5; tentative D call: TRBD2 (6 bases). The V gene's germline CDR1 is SGHRS and CDR2 YFSETQ. V was trimmed by 3 bases and J by 3 bases, leaving 21 bases between them. The CDR3 runs to 17 residues. CDR3 sequence (DNA): TGCGCCAGCAGCTCCGGCACTTTCTCCGGGAGTGAAGAGACCCAGTACTTC. This sequence encodes CASSSGTFSGSEETQYF. The full variable domain, in which reference TRBV5-1 and TRBJ2-5 provide the parts outside the CDR3, is KAGVTQTPRYLIKTRGQQVTLSCSPISGHRSVSWYQQTPGQGLQFLFEYFSETQRNKGNFPGRFSGRQFSNSRSEMNVSTLELGDSALYLCASSSGTFSGSEETQYFGPGTRLLVL.

This clonotype was counted many times. This sequence joins TRBV20-1 and TRBJ1-5, with 11 bases fitting TRBD1. The CDR3 loop spans 14 amino acids. The V gene end was trimmed by 6 bases and the J gene end by 5 bases; junction bases not matched to a gene: 6. Germline CDR1 DFQATT, CDR2 SNEGSKA (reference sequence). CDR3 sequence reads: CSAWDRGVDQPQHF. CDR3 nucleotide sequence: TGCAGTGCGTGGGACAGGGGGGTAGATCAGCCCCAGCATTTT.

This clonotype showed up just a few times. The gene calls are TRBV14 and TRBJ1-1, with 8 bases lining up with TRBD1. CDR1 and CDR2 (germline): SGHDN, FVKESK. J lost 1 base, V lost 5 bases, and 6 bases had no gene match. The CDR3 is made up of 15 amino acids. This CDR3 reads CASSVPGQENTEAFF. The CDR3 DNA reads TGTGCCAGCAGCGTACCGGGACAGGAGAACACTGAAGCTTTCTTT.

There are many counts of this clonotype. The chain is built from TRBV9 and TRBJ2-1; TRBD1 aligns across 7 bases. CDR3 length: 15 residues. Germline-derived CDR1 and CDR2 are SGDLS and YYNGEE. J was trimmed by 5 bases and V by 0 bases; bases with no gene match: 5. CDR3 protein: CASSVGSDRDNEQFF. The DNA for the CDR3 is TGTGCCAGCAGCGTAGGTTCCGACAGGGACAATGAGCAGTTCTTC.

This clonotype was counted at least ten times. In DNA, the CDR3 is TGCAGTGCTAGAGTGGGGGGAGTGGAGACCCAGTACTTC. Encoded protein: CSARVGGVETQYF. The rearrangement uses TRBV20-1 and TRBJ2-5; D may be TRBD2 (6 bases). Germline V gene sequence: CDR1 DFQATT, CDR2 SNEGSKA (reference sequence). The CDR3 sequence is 13 residues long. Trimming stripped 1 base from V and 5 bases from J, with 11 bases between.

This clonotype has at least ten counts. The chain links TRBV6-4 to TRBJ2-1, with TRBD1 matching over 9 bases. J was trimmed by 9 bases and V by 4 bases; bases with no gene match: 7. The CDR3 is 14 residues long. Per germline, CDR1 MRHNA and CDR2 SNTAGT. In DNA form, the CDR3 reads TGTGCCAGCAGTGGGACAGGGGAGGTTACTGAGCAGTTCTTC. Encoded protein: CASSGTGEVTEQFF.

This clonotype appeared many times. This rearrangement joins TRBV7-9 to TRBJ2-7, with no clear D. With 0 bases removed from V and 1 base from J, the gap between germline ends came to 10 bases. This CDR3 is 15 amino acids long. Germline V lookup: CDR1 SEHNR, CDR2 FQNEAQ (reference sequence). The CDR3 here is CASSLAPAVSYEQYF. The CDR3, as DNA: TGTGCCAGCAGCTTAGCGCCTGCGGTATCCTACGAGCAGTACTTC.

This clonotype was picked up many times. V usage is TRBV9 and J usage is TRBJ2-2, with TRBD1 as a possible D gene (6 bases). Germline-derived CDR1 and CDR2 are SGDLS and YYNGEE. The CDR3 runs to 17 residues. The V end was cut by 5 bases, the J end by 2 bases, with 19 bases between. The CDR3 here is CASSAPQSGVNTGELFF. The CDR3 region has the DNA TGTGCCAGCAGTGCTCCTCAGTCAGGGGTTAACACCGGGGAGCTGTTTTTT.

This clonotype has ten or more counts. CDR3 sequence: CASSPQTHQGWSTEAFF. The CDR3 DNA is TGTGCCAGTAGTCCTCAAACCCACCAGGGTTGGAGCACTGAAGCTTTCTTT. This chain joins TRBV19 and TRBJ1-1; tentative D call: TRBD1 (5 bases). This CDR3 is built from 17 residues. CDR1 and CDR2 (germline): LNHDA, SQIVND (reference sequence). Trimming cost V 5 bases and J 4 bases, with 23 bases left between them.

This clonotype has just a few counts. The rearrangement links TRBV14 to TRBJ1-1, with D perhaps TRBD1 (5 bases). The CDR3 runs to 17 residues. In germline, CDR1 is SGHDN, CDR2 FVKESK. Trimming took 2 bases from V and 1 from J, leaving 17 bases between them. In nucleotides, the CDR3 is TGTGCCAGCAGCCAACGTCGGCCAGGGAGAGGGAACACTGAAGCTTTCTTT. It specifies CASSQRRPGRGNTEAFF.

This clonotype was counted ten times or more. The chain uses TRBV20-1 and TRBJ2-7, with 10 nucleotides matching TRBD2. The CDR3 is made up of 14 amino acids. V lost 6 bases to trimming and J lost 0 bases; unmatched junction nucleotides: 5. CDR1 and CDR2 (germline): DFQATT, SNEGSKA (reference sequence). This CDR3 is CSAETSGVSYEQYF. As DNA, the CDR3 is TGCAGTGCGGAAACTAGCGGGGTCTCCTACGAGCAGTACTTC.

The J gene is TRBJ1-2, the V gene TRBV19, with D unclear. This CDR3 is built from 14 residues. V gave up 9 bases and J gave up 0 bases, with 14 bases separating them. Germline values: CDR1 LNHDA, CDR2 SQIVND (reference sequence). The CDR3 DNA reads TGTGCCAGCTCTGAACTGGGTCCTAACTATGGCTACACCTTC. It yields the protein CASSELGPNYGYTF.

This clonotype was seen many times. V gene TRBV6-5 combines with J gene TRBJ2-7; TRBD2 aligns across 9 bases. Germline V CDR1 and CDR2: MNHEY, SVGAGI. This CDR3 has 16 residues. J lost 3 bases, V lost 0 bases, and 6 bases had no gene match. The CDR3 DNA sequence: TGTGCCAGCAGTTACTCGGTCAGCGGGGGGAACTACGAGCAGTACTTC. Amino acid sequence: CASSYSVSGGNYEQYF.

This clonotype came up many times. The chain has TRBV12-3 or TRBV12-4 and TRBJ2-1, with D possibly being TRBD2 (7 bases). V lost 6 bases, J lost 2 bases, and 14 bases lay in between. The CDR3 loop spans 15 amino acids. The CDR3 loop reads CASRGGQRPYNEQFF. In nucleotides, the CDR3 is TGTGCCAGCAGGGGGGGGCAGCGACCCTACAATGAGCAGTTCTTC.

By sample fraction, this clonotype is medium-sized. CDR3 coding DNA: TGTGCCAGCAGCCATCTCGACGGAAACAATGAGCAGTTCTTC. Protein: CASSHLDGNNEQFF. The rearrangement links TRBV5-5 to TRBJ2-1; no definite D call. V was shortened by 4 bases and J by 5 bases, with 13 bases between the two germline ends. The germline gives CDR1 SGHKS, CDR2 YYEKEE (reference sequence). The CDR3 has 14 residues.

This clonotype came up many times. The gene calls are TRBV20-1 and TRBJ2-2, with D possibly matching TRBD2 (5 bases). The CDR3 contains 13 residues. V was clipped by 6 bases and J by 1 base, with 9 bases between them. Germline values: CDR1 DFQATT, CDR2 SNEGSKA (reference sequence). CDR3 sequence: CSALAGNTGELFF. Here the CDR3 DNA reads TGCAGTGCCTTGGCGGGGAACACCGGGGAGCTGTTTTTT.

This clonotype came up a few times. The chain carries TRBV29-1 and TRBJ2-1, with a tentative D call TRBD1 (6 bases). The CDR3 covers 17 residues. Germline V CDR1 and CDR2: SQVTM, ANQGSEA. Deletions cut 1 base from V and 5 bases from J, with 21 bases between. CDR3 DNA sequence: TGCAGCGTTGAAGTTGAGCGGTGGGGGCCGTGGGACAATGAGCAGTTCTTC. Residues: CSVEVERWGPWDNEQFF.